This entry is about one T cell receptor (beta chain). The antigen this receptor binds is unknown. No quality values exist for individual bases; no much larger clone is one base distant. This specimen belongs to a study of T cell responses to AZD1222 COVID-19 vaccine (dated by TCRdb to about 2021). Describing the broader study: Because spike-specific TCR depth and breadth did not differ between the two schedules, AZD1222 recipients who got a second dose at roughly 4 weeks were pooled with those who got a second dose at roughly 12 weeks. A total of 230 to 250 trial participants underwent TCR sequencing, of whom roughly 210 had received two doses of AZD1222 and around 26 had received two doses of the MenACWY control vaccine. Trial participants were enrolled by age into subgroups of 18-55, 56-69 and 70-plus years, and around 150, 29 and 61 TCR-sequenced participants, respectively, were included in these subgroups.

The CDR3, from cysteine to phenylalanine, totals 17 residues. Only the CDR3 region is kept as DNA, spanning 51 bases read in frame from base 1. CDR1 and CDR2 (MDHEN, SYDVKM) derive from the germline V gene. The germline V end is reduced by 2 bases and the J end by 4 bases; junction bases left unmatched: 10. On the study overall, not on this receptor specifically: Spike-specific TCR breadth and depth rose significantly after two AZD1222 doses compared with day 0 and with MenACWY recipients. Conclusions about previously exposed vaccinees are limited, since just 5 or 6 AZD1222 recipients were seropositive for SARS-CoV-2 at baseline. The vaccine-associated CD4 TCRs covered the entire spike protein, and the dominant responses fell in regions 160-218 and 743-854. In the small 56-69-year group, the increase in depth fell short of significance, most likely because of low power. Participants were mostly white British, with more females than males. The authors suggested clonal diversity may have been underestimated. Reportedly, almost half of the unique spike-specific TCRs recognized epitopes lying outside the regions that are mutated in the B.1.351 and B.1.1.7 variants. Because no day 14 peak-response samples were available, the repertoires could be characterized only after the peak T cell response.

The time point label of this sample denotes: baseline before first vaccination. Samples from vaccinated people were obtained from the UK trials COV001 and COV002, which included a single-blind randomized controlled phase 2/3 trial of AZD1222 (ChAdOx1 nCoV-19) in healthy adults. For TCRbeta chain sequencing, PBMC samples were collected from trial participants at day 0 and at day 28 after the second dose. The CDR3 regions of human TCRbeta chains were subjected to immunosequencing. On the study's bioinformatics: TCRs in the repertoires were compared against a reference library of SARS-CoV-2-specific TCRs that had been generated with the MIRA antigen-specificity platform. Breadth was defined as the fraction of unique TCRs that were SARS-CoV-2-associated, and depth was defined as the fraction of total T cells that were SARS-CoV-2-associated. Using the MIRA data, each spike-specific TCR was assigned both to the spike region to which the TCR was reactive and to a CD4 or CD8 class. Log10-transformed breadth and depth values were compared by one-way ANOVA with Sidak's multiple comparisons tests. TCRdb stores this immuneACCESS table with in-frame sequences only. Part of the clones is absent; in the studies checked, under half of the shortfall reflects unresolved V genes, and no reason is known for the rest. Clonal size and the V and J genes are those of that table, whereas D and trimming came from the DNA. Across this sample there are under 75,000 clones, with roughly 87% seen only once. The ten largest clones take up around 15% of the sample.

Sequencing was performed on peripheral blood, taken on day 0 of AZD1222 vaccination. This chain joins TRBV28 to TRBJ2-3, with TRBD2 matching 9 junction bases. The source of this sequence is an adult in good health. The DNA sequence is TGTGCCAGCAGTTTAGGGGTAGCGGGGGCATGGGCAGATACGCAGTATTTT. Translated, it reads CASSLGVAGAWADTQYF.